Listed below are T cell receptor beta chains from one sample, sequenced in a study of blood T cell repertoires in COVID-19. The assay was immunoSEQ multiplex PCR, and TCRdb's table has in-frame clones only and misses some. Of around 110,000 clones listed, 86% are singletons. Sequenced: peripheral blood. The receptors come from a man aged 40-49 years with acute or convalescent COVID-19. Both conserved end residues are part of each CDR3. D genes are given only for firm matches.

TRBV14	TRBJ1-2	TRBD1	13	CASSRDRGYGYTF
TRBV10-2	TRBJ2-5	-	15	CASISGAANEVTQYF
TRBV7-3	TRBJ2-1	-	14	CASSFHPIDNEQFF
TRBV10-2	TRBJ2-1	-	12	CASRADNNEQFF
TRBV19	TRBJ2-7	TRBD1	15	CASSPQTGGLYEQYF
TRBV3-1/TRBV3-2	TRBJ1-1	-	17	CASSQWYGGERNTEAFF
TRBV6-5	TRBJ1-2	TRBD1	16	CASSYSGTGPNYGYTF
TRBV3-1/TRBV3-2	TRBJ1-3	TRBD1	14	CASRHGTGGNTIYF
TRBV27	TRBJ2-6	TRBD1	17	CASSRTGGSPGANVLTF
TRBV11-2	TRBJ1-5	-	15	CASSRFTDSNQPQHF
TRBV5-4	TRBJ1-2	TRBD1	13	CASSHDREHGYTF
TRBV11-2	TRBJ2-4	-	14	CASSEGGAKNIQYF
TRBV29-1	TRBJ1-1	TRBD1	13	CSVKGQGDTEAFF
TRBV27	TRBJ2-1	TRBD2	20	CASSPRPGRLAGGLGNEQFF
TRBV19	TRBJ1-2	TRBD1	15	CASSIGTGYNYGYTF
TRBV12-3/TRBV12-4	TRBJ1-1	-	12	CASSVRGTEAFF
TRBV7-9	TRBJ1-1	TRBD1	14	CASSLPGTGLEAFF
TRBV6-4	TRBJ2-3	-	16	CASSPLSGGGTDTQYF